Listed below are T cell receptor beta chains from one sample, sequenced in a study of blood T cell repertoires in COVID-19. Profiling relied on immunoSEQ multiplex PCR, and the TCRdb table lists in-frame clones only, not all of them. The sample has roughly 120,000 clones; more than 75% are singletons. Sequencing input: peripheral blood. These receptors came from a man aged 60 to 75 with acute or convalescent COVID-19. Each CDR3 is given with its conserved first and last residue. A D gene is named only where the DNA matches it firmly. A row's size may be missing; if present it is once, few, many or a size class.

>-|TRBJ2-2|-|TRBV4-3
TGCGCCAGCAGCCTTGCCCTAGACACCGGGGAGCTGTTTTTT
CASSLALDTGELFF
>TRBD1|TRBJ1-1|-|TRBV27
TGTGCCAGCAGACCGCAGGGGGCGAACACTGAAGCTTTCTTT
CASRPQGANTEAFF
>-|TRBJ2-3|-|TRBV4-2
TGTGCCAGCAGCCAAGAATCGTCCGGGACTGGCACTCGAGGTACGCAGTATTTT
CASSQESSGTGTRGTQYF
>-|TRBJ1-5|-|TRBV2
TGTGCCAGCAGTTATCTCTTCAATCAGCCCCAGCATTTT
CASSYLFNQPQHF
>-|TRBJ2-7|-|TRBV19
TGTGCCAGTCGGAGGGTGGCGGGAAGCTCCTACGAGCAGTACTTC
CASRRVAGSSYEQYF
>TRBD1|TRBJ1-5|-|TRBV5-8
TGTGCCAGCAGCCCTGGGACAGGGGGGGGCAATCAGCCCCAGCATTTT
CASSPGTGGGNQPQHF
>TRBD2|TRBJ2-5|-|TRBV10-3
TGTGCCATCAGCGGACTAGCGGGACCCCAAGAGACCCAGTACTTC
CAISGLAGPQETQYF
>TRBD2|TRBJ2-5|-|TRBV11-2
TGTGCCAGCAGCTTAGATCGAGGGAGGGCGGGGTACTTC
CASSLDRGRAGYF
>-|TRBJ2-7|-|TRBV28
TGTGCCAGCTCTTCGGGGAGACTCCACTACGAGCAGTACTTC
CASSSGRLHYEQYF
>-|TRBJ2-3|-|TRBV9
TGTGCCAGCAGCGTAGGGACTGCTAGGACAGATACGCAGTATTTT
CASSVGTARTDTQYF
>-|TRBJ2-2|-|TRBV3-1/TRBV3-2
TGTGCCAGCAGCCACAGGGGAAACACCGGGGAGCTGTTTTTT
CASSHRGNTGELFF
>-|TRBJ2-5|-|TRBV5-1
TGCGCCAGCAGCTTGGGGACAGAAGAGACCCAGTACTTC
CASSLGTEETQYF
>-|TRBJ1-1|-|TRBV28
TGTGCCACCTCGACGGGAGATGAAGCTTTCTTT
CATSTGDEAFF
>-|TRBJ1-6|once|TRBV3-1/TRBV3-2
TGTGCCAGCAGCCAGGGGGGGGATTCACCCCTCCACTTT
CASSQGGDSPLHF
>-|TRBJ2-5|-|TRBV2
TGTGCCAGCAAAGAGCTCGAGAATGGAGAGACCCAGTACTTC
CASKELENGETQYF
>-|TRBJ2-5|-|TRBV7-3
TGTGCCAGCAGCCCAACCGGACTAATAGGGGAGACCCAGTACTTC
CASSPTGLIGETQYF
>TRBD2|TRBJ2-3|-|TRBV29-1
TGCAGCGTTCGGACTAGCGGGACAGATACGCAGTATTTT
CSVRTSGTDTQYF
>-|TRBJ1-1|-|TRBV4-3
TGCGCCAGCAGCCAAGACCGGGGGATGAACACTGAAGCTTTCTTT
CASSQDRGMNTEAFF
>-|TRBJ2-2|-|TRBV24-1
TGTGCCACCAGTCGATCCGGGGGTACCGGGGAGCTGTTTTTT
CATSRSGGTGELFF
>TRBD2|TRBJ2-2|-|TRBV11-1
TGTGCCAGCAGCTTAGGTGGGAGGGACACCGGGGAGCTGTTTTTT
CASSLGGRDTGELFF
>-|TRBJ2-1|-|TRBV15
TGTGCCACCAGTTTGGGCGGGGTCTACAATGAGCAGTTCTTC
CATSLGGVYNEQFF
>-|TRBJ1-5|-|TRBV19
TGTGCCAGTAGTATCGGGGTCGATCAGCCCCAGCATTTT
CASSIGVDQPQHF
>-|TRBJ1-1|-|TRBV28
TGTGCCAGCAGTTTACGGGGGGCCCTCGAAGCTTTCTTT
CASSLRGALEAFF
>-|TRBJ2-1|medium-sized|TRBV29-1
TGCAGCGTTGGCAGGTTGGGCGATGAGCAGTTCTTC
CSVGRLGDEQFF
>-|TRBJ2-2|-|TRBV14
TGTGCCAGCAGCCAAGTGTCATCCGGGGAGCTGTTTTTT
CASSQVSSGELFF
>-|TRBJ1-3|-|TRBV7-9
TGTGCCAGCAGCCCCCGAGGTGGGGCTTTATCTGGAAACACCATATATTTT
CASSPRGGALSGNTIYF
>-|TRBJ2-1|few|TRBV7-2
TGTGCCAGCAGCTTAGGACTACCCTACAATGAGCAGTTCTTC
CASSLGLPYNEQFF
>-|TRBJ2-7|-|TRBV23-1
TGCGCCAGCAGTCAATCGGAGAGGGAGGTTGCCTACGAGCAGTACTTC
CASSQSEREVAYEQYF
>-|TRBJ2-7|-|TRBV4-3
TGCGCCAGCAGCCAAGGGGCTATCGCGTTTGACGAGCAGTACTTC
CASSQGAIAFDEQYF
>TRBD1|TRBJ2-7|-|TRBV29-1
TGCAGCGTTTATACAGGGGCCGAGCAGTACTTC
CSVYTGAEQYF
>TRBD2|TRBJ2-5|-|TRBV28
TGTGCCAGCAGTTTAGGCGGGAGCCGCCAAGAGACCCAGTACTTC
CASSLGGSRQETQYF
>-|TRBJ2-7|-|TRBV30
TGTGCCTGGAGTGTGATCGCCGGTGGGGCGCACCACGAGCAGTACTTC
CAWSVIAGGAHHEQYF
>TRBD2|TRBJ2-1|-|TRBV3-1/TRBV3-2
TGTGCCAGCAGCCACGGGGGGAGCTCCTACAATGAGCAGTTCTTC
CASSHGGSSYNEQFF
>TRBD2|TRBJ2-1|few|TRBV2
TGTGCCAGCAGTGAAGCGCTCAGCGGGAGTGAGAATGAGCAGTTCTTC
CASSEALSGSENEQFF
>-|TRBJ1-3|-|TRBV3-1/TRBV3-2
TGTGCCAGCAGCCCTATTTTGTTTGGAAACACCATATATTTT
CASSPILFGNTIYF
>-|TRBJ1-1|few|TRBV9
TGTGCCAGCAGCGTAGAAGGGGGGGACACTGAAGCTTTCTTT
CASSVEGGDTEAFF
>-|TRBJ2-1|once|TRBV7-9
TGTGCCAGCACCCCAGAGGGTAGGTCCTACAATGAGCAGTTCTTC
CASTPEGRSYNEQFF
>TRBD1|TRBJ1-1|-|TRBV19
TGTGCCAGTAGTATCGGACAGGGGTCGACTGAAGCTTTCTTT
CASSIGQGSTEAFF
>TRBD1|TRBJ2-5|-|TRBV7-8
TGTGCCAGCAGCTCTACAGGGGGGCAAGAGACCCAGTACTTC
CASSSTGGQETQYF
>-|TRBJ2-5|-|TRBV7-9
TGTGCCAGCAGCTTAGTGACTGGGGGCGAGACCCAGTACTTC
CASSLVTGGETQYF
>-|TRBJ2-7|-|TRBV7-9
TGTGCCAGCAGCGGCTCCGGGGCATCGGGAGATCTCTACGAGCAGTACTTC
CASSGSGASGDLYEQYF
>TRBD1|TRBJ2-2|-|TRBV10-1
TGCGCCAGCAGGACAGGGGGAACCGGGGAGCTGTTTTTT
CASRTGGTGELFF
>-|TRBJ2-3|-|TRBV5-4
TGTGCCAGCAGCCCAGGGACTTCCTTGGGCACAGATACGCAGTATTTT
CASSPGTSLGTDTQYF
>-|TRBJ1-1|-|TRBV21-1
TGTGCCAGCAGCCTATACACTGAAGCTTTCTTT
CASSLYTEAFF
>TRBD2|TRBJ2-1|-|TRBV29-1
TGCAGCGTTGAAGGTGGGGTGGGAGGGTTCTACAATGAGCAGTTCTTC
CSVEGGVGGFYNEQFF
>TRBD2|TRBJ2-1|-|TRBV29-1
TGCAGCGTTGTACCCCTAGCGGGGGCCTACAATGAGCAGTTCTTC
CSVVPLAGAYNEQFF
>-|TRBJ1-1|-|TRBV19
TGTGCCAGTAGTATGGTAAATTTAGGGGGAAAGGATTCTGAAGCTTTCTTT
CASSMVNLGGKDSEAFF
>-|TRBJ2-2|-|TRBV11-2
TGTGCCAGCAGTCCACAGGGAAGTCTCACCGGGGAGCTGTTTTTT
CASSPQGSLTGELFF